The clone carrying this T cell receptor (beta chain) was counted a single time. The antigen remains unidentified. Together with a sample-barcoded 5' primer, a J-beta primer mix was included in a second PCR lasting about 7 to 11 cycles. Each cDNA molecule was tagged by a template-switch adaptor with 12 random nucleotides. The study obtained at least 2.5 million CDR3-containing paired-end reads from every sample. TCRdb analysed the 5' RACE reads with MiXCR anew, one entry per CDR3 protein. This repertoire shows about 640,000 distinct CDR3 sequences, about 54% found once; its top ten account for over 35%. The data originate from a study of blood T cells in healthy people across ages. Overall study results and limits: The percentage of naive T cells correlated strongly with TCR beta diversity. Using unsorted PBMCs precluded a conclusive naive versus antigen-experienced comparison.

The CDR3 consists of 15 residues. CDR1 is SGHTA, CDR2 FQGNSA, per germline. V lost 1 base to trimming and J lost 1 base, with 10 bases between them. The sequence was obtained from a man aged 60-69 years in good health. Sequenced input: blood. The chain combines TRBV7-2 with TRBJ2-5; D unresolved. CDR3 DNA sequence: TGTGCCAGCAGCTTAGGCACGTCCCGCCAAGAGACCCAGTACTTC. This sequence encodes CASSLGTSRQETQYF.